This entry features one TCR beta chain sequence. The antigen is not known. The sample carries other DNA sequences with the same CDR3. This entry belongs to a study of siplizumab effects on memory and regulatory T cells. Using immunoSEQ multiplex PCR, the repertoire was profiled, and TCRdb retains in-frame clones only, with some absent. The repertoire holds under 140,000 clones, with 92% as singletons. Study-wide results and limits: Treg-derived clones made up an average of 68.8% of mappable alloreactive CD4+ clones with siplizumab and 26.9% in controls. No functional test confirmed suppression by proliferating siplizumab-culture Tregs. Naive T cells seemed more diverse than memory cells; they also seemed major alloresponse contributors.

The germline V and J ends were trimmed by 1 base and 2 bases, with 6 bases remaining between them. CDR3 length: 13 amino acids. Germline CDR1 and CDR2: SGHTA and FQGNSA. What was sequenced was CD4+ T cells sorted from blood. This receptor was obtained from a human donor in good health. The chain combines TRBV7-2 with TRBJ2-7, with a weak D call TRBD1 (5 bases). DNA for the CDR3: TGTGCCAGCAGCTTAGGCAGGGCCTACGAGCAGTACTTC. Its translation is CASSLGRAYEQYF.